Below, 20 T cell receptor beta chains from the same sample are listed, as sequenced in a study of cytomegalovirus exposure and HLA in healthy donors. In the PCR, 60 Vbeta and 13 Jbeta primers were used. The method was immunoSEQ multiplex PCR; TCRdb's version includes in-frame clones alone and lacks a portion of them. The sample includes roughly 200,000 clones, about three quarters of them seen just once. The sequenced sample was PBMCs. The receptors were gathered from a woman aged 30 to 39 in good health and CMV-seropositive.

The chain uses TRBV7-8 and TRBJ2-1; D perhaps matches TRBD1 (5 bases). V lost 4 bases to trimming and J lost 3 bases, with 19 bases between them. The CDR3 is 17 amino acids. The V gene's germline CDR1 is SGHVS and CDR2 FQNEAQ. CDR3 sequence reads: CASSYRPGRVVYNEQFF. The DNA for the CDR3 is TGTGCCAGCAGCTATCGGCCGGGCAGGGTGGTCTACAATGAGCAGTTCTTC.

This chain connects TRBV27 to TRBJ1-5, with TRBD1 matching over 8 bases. Trimming cost V 1 base and J 6 bases; bases outside gene matches: 8. The CDR3 contains 16 residues. The germline CDR1 and CDR2 sequences are MNHEY and SMNVEV (reference sequence). The CDR3 DNA sequence: TGTGCCAGCAGTTTATTAGGGACAGGCTTGGTTCAGCCCCAGCATTTT. This encodes CASSLLGTGLVQPQHF.

The rearrangement links TRBV19 to TRBJ1-1, with TRBD1 identical over 10 bases. Trimming cost V 4 bases and J 12 bases; bases outside gene matches: 8. The CDR3 length is 13 residues. CDR1 and CDR2 from the germline V gene are LNHDA and SQIVND (reference sequence). The CDR3 reads CASSTRTGGTSFF. The DNA of the CDR3 is TGTGCCAGTAGTACACGGACAGGGGGAACTTCTTTCTTT.

V is TRBV9 and J is TRBJ1-2, with 7 positions matching TRBD1. The CDR3 is 15 amino acids. The germline V gene has CDR1 SGDLS and CDR2 YYNGEE. The junction had 11 bases not matched to a gene; V was cut back by 4 bases and J by 5 bases. The CDR3 is CASSPQAAGGYGYTF. The DNA of the CDR3 is TGTGCCAGCAGCCCCCAGGCGGCAGGGGGGTATGGCTACACCTTC.

The chain links TRBV6-6 to TRBJ2-3; perhaps TRBD2 as D (5 bases). Germline V CDR1 and CDR2: MNHNY, SVGAGI (reference sequence). The CDR3 is made up of 13 amino acids. V lost 6 bases and J 7 bases, leaving 14 bases between the germline ends. The CDR3 DNA sequence: TGTGCCAGCAGCCCCGGGATTCAAAATACGCAGTATTTT. This translates into CASSPGIQNTQYF.

The V and J genes are TRBV7-2 and TRBJ1-5; TRBD1 might be the D (5 bases). V dropped 3 bases and J dropped 0 bases, with 12 bases sitting between them. CDR3 size: 16 residues. Looked up from germline, CDR1 is SGHTA and CDR2 is FQGNSA. The CDR3 bases are TGTGCCAGCAGCTTTCAGGGTCCCTATAGCAATCAGCCCCAGCATTTT. It encodes CASSFQGPYSNQPQHF. The whole variable domain, remainder taken from reference TRBV7-2 and TRBJ1-5, is GAGVSQSPSNKVTEKGKDVELRCDPISGHTALYWYRQSLGQGLEFLIYFQGNSAPDKSGLPSDRFSAERTGGSVSTLTIQRTQQEDSAVYLCASSFQGPYSNQPQHFGDGTRLSIL.

The chain has TRBV6-5 and TRBJ2-7, with 9 bases aligning to TRBD1. V lost 6 bases to trimming and J lost 1 base; unmatched junction nucleotides: 4. The CDR3 contains 14 residues. From germline, CDR1 is MNHEY and CDR2 SVGAGI. CDR3 protein: CASRLQGASYEQYF. The CDR3 coding sequence is TGTGCCAGCAGGCTACAGGGGGCGTCCTACGAGCAGTACTTC.

This chain uses TRBV7-2 with TRBJ2-7; TRBD1 aligns across 8 bases. V trimming: 5 bases; J trimming: 3 bases; junction bases outside the gene matches: 12. Per germline, CDR1 SGHTA and CDR2 FQGNSA. This CDR3 spans 16 amino acids. The CDR3 DNA reads TGTGCCAGCAGCCTTAGCCGGGACAGGTGGCTCTACGAGCAGTACTTC. Protein sequence: CASSLSRDRWLYEQYF.

The V and J genes are TRBV28 and TRBJ2-7; 8 positions match TRBD2. The CDR3 consists of 14 residues. Germline CDR1 MDHEN, CDR2 SYDVKM. V shed 7 bases and J 6 bases; nucleotides not matched to a gene: 11. CDR3 in DNA: TGTGCCAGCACCCCGGGGGGGGTCCTCGCCGAGCAGTACTTC. This encodes CASTPGGVLAEQYF.

This chain's CDR3 is CASSEAGLAGPYNEQFF. As DNA, the CDR3 is TGTGCCAGCAGTGAAGCAGGACTAGCGGGCCCATACAATGAGCAGTTCTTC. J is TRBJ2-1 and V is TRBV6-1, with TRBD2 identical over 11 bases. Germline V CDR1 and CDR2: MNHNS, SASEGT. With V trimmed by 0 bases and J by 4 bases, 5 bases remained unmatched. The length of the CDR3 is 17 residues.

The chain is built from TRBV4-2 and TRBJ2-7; 14 nucleotides line up with TRBD2. The V gene end was trimmed by 0 bases and the J gene end by 4 bases; junction bases not matched to a gene: 20. The CDR3 covers 22 residues. The germline V gene has CDR1 LGHNA and CDR2 YNFKEQ. CDR3 amino acids: CASSQETGRGLAGVGAWYEQYF. CDR3 DNA: TGTGCCAGCAGCCAAGAGACGGGAAGGGGACTAGCGGGAGTTGGGGCTTGGTACGAGCAGTACTTC.

The chain combines TRBV5-1 with TRBJ2-7; weak D call: TRBD1 (6 bases). Germline CDR1 and CDR2: SGHRS and YFSETQ. The CDR3 consists of 16 residues. V lost 4 bases, J lost 2 bases, and 19 bases lay in between. CDR3 DNA: TGCGCCAGCAGCCAAAACTCCGGGACACCCACCTACGAGCAGTACTTC. This codes for CASSQNSGTPTYEQYF.

The chain couples TRBV7-2 to TRBJ1-1; tentative D call: TRBD1 (5 bases). CDR1 and CDR2 from the germline V gene are SGHTA and FQGNSA. V was clipped by 1 base and J by 6 bases, with 15 bases between them. This CDR3 region has 15 residues. The DNA of the CDR3 is TGTGCCAGCAGCTTAGGGGGCGCGTTTTCGGCTGAAGCTTTCTTT. Protein product: CASSLGGAFSAEAFF.

The rearrangement uses TRBV28 and TRBJ2-7; 10 bases are shared with TRBD1. The CDR3 contains 15 residues. CDR1 MDHEN and CDR2 SYDVKM come from the germline V gene. V dropped 11 bases and J dropped 3; count of bases not matched to a gene: 13. The CDR3 reads CASLRPGQGIYEQYF. The CDR3 bases are TGTGCCTCACTCCGGCCGGGACAGGGGATCTACGAGCAGTACTTC.

V usage is TRBV28 and J usage is TRBJ2-1; 7 bases line up with TRBD2. CDR3 length equals 14 residues. V lost 5 bases, J lost 3 bases, and 4 bases stayed unmatched. CDR1 and CDR2 from the germline V gene are MDHEN and SYDVKM. CDR3 in amino acids: CASSPASGYNEQFF. Here the CDR3 DNA reads TGTGCCAGCAGTCCAGCTAGCGGCTACAATGAGCAGTTCTTC.

The chain recombines TRBV7-2 with TRBJ1-5; 9 bases match TRBD1. The germline V gene encodes CDR1 SGHTA and CDR2 FQGNSA. The V gene end was trimmed by 5 bases and the J gene end by 1 base; junction bases not matched to a gene: 9. This CDR3 has 17 residues. CDR3 coding DNA: TGTGCCAGCAGCCTTAGGACAGGGGCAGGGAGCAATCAGCCCCAGCATTTT. Translated: CASSLRTGAGSNQPQHF.

The chain uses TRBV29-1 and TRBJ2-4; TRBD1 agrees at 10 bases. The V and J ends lost 4 bases and 6 bases, in that order; junction bases with no gene match: 6. Germline V gene lookup returns CDR1 SQVTM and CDR2 ANQGSEA. This CDR3 region has 14 residues. The CDR3 loop is CSVGGTGVGNIQYF. In DNA, the CDR3 is TGCAGCGTTGGCGGGACAGGGGTGGGAAACATTCAGTACTTC.

The rearrangement uses TRBV4-2 and TRBJ2-3, with TRBD2 matching 10 bases. The CDR3 is made up of 16 amino acids. V lost 2 bases and J lost 5; bases outside the gene matches: 7. CDR1 LGHNA and CDR2 YNFKEQ come from the germline V gene. The CDR3 loop reads CASSQTLAGAIDTQYF. The CDR3 nucleotides are TGTGCCAGCAGCCAAACCCTAGCGGGAGCTATAGATACGCAGTATTTT.

The genes are TRBV7-8 and TRBJ2-7; 7 bases are a match to TRBD2. V trimming: 5 bases; J trimming: 3 bases; junction bases outside the gene matches: 7. The length of the CDR3 is 14 residues. Germline CDR1 and CDR2: SGHVS and FQNEAQ. DNA for the CDR3: TGTGCCAGCAGCCGGGACTATTACGACTACGAGCAGTACTTC. This codes for CASSRDYYDYEQYF.

In its sample, this clone was seen once. This sequence joins TRBV27 and TRBJ2-3; TRBD2 matches at 8 bases. The length of the CDR3 is 16 residues. The germline gives CDR1 MNHEY, CDR2 SMNVEV (reference sequence). J gave up 7 bases and V 6 bases, and 15 bases lay outside the gene matches. Here the CDR3 DNA reads TGTGCCAGCAGCCACCGTCTTGCGGGAGGAACCAATACGCAGTATTTT. This gives the protein CASSHRLAGGTNTQYF.